This T cell receptor beta chain was identified during a study of T cell responses to AZD1222 COVID-19 vaccine. Details on this clone: The antigen is not known.

Sequenced by immunoSEQ multiplex PCR; TCRdb stores in-frame clones only, minus some. The repertoire holds over 150,000 clones, with roughly 88% as singletons. The germline V and J ends were trimmed by 5 bases and 7 bases, with 19 bases remaining between them. The CDR3 totals 15 residues. The germline gives CDR1 KGHDR, CDR2 SFDVKD. Study outcomes and limitations: Seropositivity was recorded at baseline in only five to seven AZD1222 recipients. Repertoire sampling occurred only after the peak T cell response.

The TCR was taken from an adult who received the AZD1222 COVID-19 vaccine. The chain carries TRBV24-1 and TRBJ1-2; maybe TRBD1 (5 bases). The source material was peripheral blood, sampled 28 days after the second AZD1222 dose. The CDR3 region is CATSVGQGPMGGYTF. CDR3 in DNA: TGTGCCACCAGTGTAGGGCAGGGACCTATGGGTGGCTACACCTTC.